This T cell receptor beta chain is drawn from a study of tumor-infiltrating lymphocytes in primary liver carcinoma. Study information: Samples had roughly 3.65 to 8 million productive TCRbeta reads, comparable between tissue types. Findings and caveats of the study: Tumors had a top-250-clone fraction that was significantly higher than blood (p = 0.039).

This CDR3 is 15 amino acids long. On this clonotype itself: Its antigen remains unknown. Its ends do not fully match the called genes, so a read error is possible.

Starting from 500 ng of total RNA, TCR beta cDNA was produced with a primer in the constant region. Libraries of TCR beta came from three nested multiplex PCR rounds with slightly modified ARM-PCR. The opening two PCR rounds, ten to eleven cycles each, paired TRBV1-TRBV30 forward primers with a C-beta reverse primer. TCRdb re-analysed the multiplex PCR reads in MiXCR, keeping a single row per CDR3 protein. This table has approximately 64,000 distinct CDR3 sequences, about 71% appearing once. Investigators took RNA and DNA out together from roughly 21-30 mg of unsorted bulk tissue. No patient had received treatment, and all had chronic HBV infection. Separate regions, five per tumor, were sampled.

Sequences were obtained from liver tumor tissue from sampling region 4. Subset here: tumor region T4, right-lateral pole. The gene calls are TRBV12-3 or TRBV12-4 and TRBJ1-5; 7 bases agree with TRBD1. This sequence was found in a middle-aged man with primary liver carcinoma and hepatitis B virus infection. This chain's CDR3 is CASRQTGLSDQPQHF. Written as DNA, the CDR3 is TGTGCCAGCAGGCAGACAGGGCTATCAGATCAGCCCCAGCACTTC.